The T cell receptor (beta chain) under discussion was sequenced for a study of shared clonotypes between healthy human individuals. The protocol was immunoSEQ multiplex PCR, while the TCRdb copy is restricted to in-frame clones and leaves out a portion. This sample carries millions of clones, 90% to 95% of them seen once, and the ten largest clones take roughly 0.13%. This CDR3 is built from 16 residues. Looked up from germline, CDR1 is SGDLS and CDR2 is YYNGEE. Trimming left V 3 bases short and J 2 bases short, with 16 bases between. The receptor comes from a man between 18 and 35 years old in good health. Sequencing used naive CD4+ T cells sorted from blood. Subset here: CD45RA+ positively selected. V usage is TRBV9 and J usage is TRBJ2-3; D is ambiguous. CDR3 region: CASSEGNRALTDTQYF. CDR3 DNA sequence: TGTGCCAGCAGCGAGGGCAATAGGGCCCTCACAGATACGCAGTATTTT.